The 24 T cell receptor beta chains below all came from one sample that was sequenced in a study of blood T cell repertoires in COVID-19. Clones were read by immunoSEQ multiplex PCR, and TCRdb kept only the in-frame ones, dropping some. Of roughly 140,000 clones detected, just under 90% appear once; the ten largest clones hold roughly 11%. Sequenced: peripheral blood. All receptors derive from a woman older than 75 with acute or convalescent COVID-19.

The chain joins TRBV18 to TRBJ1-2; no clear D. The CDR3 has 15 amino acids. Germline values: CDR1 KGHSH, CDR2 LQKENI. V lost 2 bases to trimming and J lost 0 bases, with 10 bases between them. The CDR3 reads CASSPGPTTNYGYTF. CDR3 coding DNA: TGTGCCAGCTCACCAGGGCCTACGACTAACTATGGCTACACCTTC. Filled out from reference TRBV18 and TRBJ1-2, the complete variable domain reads NAGVMQNPRHLVRRRGQEARLRCSPMKGHSHVYWYRQLPEEGLKFMVYLQKENIIDESGMPKERFSAEFPKEGPSILRIQQVVRGDSAAYFCASSPGPTTNYGYTFGSGTRLTVV.

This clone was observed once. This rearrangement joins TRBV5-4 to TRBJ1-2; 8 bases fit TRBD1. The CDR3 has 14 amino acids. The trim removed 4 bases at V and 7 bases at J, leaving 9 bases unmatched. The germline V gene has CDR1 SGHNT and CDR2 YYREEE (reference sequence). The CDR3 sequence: CASSPPGGVIGYTF. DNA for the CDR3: TGTGCCAGCAGCCCGCCAGGGGGCGTAATTGGCTACACCTTC. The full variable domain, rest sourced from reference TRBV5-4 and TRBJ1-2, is ETGVTQSPTHLIKTRGQQVTLRCSSQSGHNTVSWYQQALGQGPQFIFQYYREEENGRGNFPPRFSGLQFPNYSSELNVNALELDDSALYLCASSPPGGVIGYTFGSGTRLTVV.

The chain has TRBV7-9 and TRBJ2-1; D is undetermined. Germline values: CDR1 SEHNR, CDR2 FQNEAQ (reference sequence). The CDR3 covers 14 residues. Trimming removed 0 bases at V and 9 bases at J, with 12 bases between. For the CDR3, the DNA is TGTGCCAGCAGCTTAGCGCGACGGGTGGGTGAGCAGTTCTTC. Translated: CASSLARRVGEQFF. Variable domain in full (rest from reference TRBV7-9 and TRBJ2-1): DTGVSQNPRHKITKRGQNVTFRCDPISEHNRLYWYRQTLGQGPEFLTYFQNEAQLEKSRLLSDRFSAERPKGSFSTLEIQRTEQGDSAMYLCASSLARRVGEQFFGPGTRLTVL.

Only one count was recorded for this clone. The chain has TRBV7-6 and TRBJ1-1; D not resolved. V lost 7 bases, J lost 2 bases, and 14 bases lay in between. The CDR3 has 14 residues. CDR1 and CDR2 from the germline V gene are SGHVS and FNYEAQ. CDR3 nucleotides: TGTGCCAGCAACCCCTGGGCCGGAAACACTGAAGCTTTCTTT. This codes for CASNPWAGNTEAFF.

CDR3 loop: CASSPQGARGETQYF. CDR3 coding DNA: TGTGCCAGCTCACCACAGGGGGCGCGGGGAGAGACCCAGTACTTC. The chain links TRBV18 to TRBJ2-5; weak D call: TRBD1 (7 bases). V lost 1 base and J 4 bases, leaving 13 bases between the germline ends. Per germline, CDR1 KGHSH and CDR2 LQKENI. CDR3 length: 15 residues.

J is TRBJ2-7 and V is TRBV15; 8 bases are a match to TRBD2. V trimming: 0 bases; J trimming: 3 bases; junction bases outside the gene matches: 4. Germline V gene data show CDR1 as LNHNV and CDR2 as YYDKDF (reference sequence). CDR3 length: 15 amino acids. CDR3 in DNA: TGTGCCACCAGCAGAGATCGAGCGGGGGACTACGAGCAGTACTTC. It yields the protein CATSRDRAGDYEQYF.

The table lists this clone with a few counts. The CDR3 region is CASSVQGLLSTDTQYF. CDR3 DNA: TGTGCCAGCAGTGTACAGGGATTATTGAGCACAGATACGCAGTATTTT. J is TRBJ2-3 and V is TRBV6-6; TRBD1 might be the D (6 bases). Trimming took off 5 bases at V and 0 bases at J, with 15 bases between the two ends. The CDR3 sequence is 16 residues long. From germline, CDR1 is MNHNY and CDR2 SVGAGI (reference sequence).

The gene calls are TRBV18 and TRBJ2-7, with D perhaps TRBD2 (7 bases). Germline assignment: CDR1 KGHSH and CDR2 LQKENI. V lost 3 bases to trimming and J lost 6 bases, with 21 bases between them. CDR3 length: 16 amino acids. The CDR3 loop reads CASSPAVGGGGREQYF. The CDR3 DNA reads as TGTGCCAGCTCACCCGCCGTGGGAGGGGGAGGTCGCGAGCAGTACTTC.

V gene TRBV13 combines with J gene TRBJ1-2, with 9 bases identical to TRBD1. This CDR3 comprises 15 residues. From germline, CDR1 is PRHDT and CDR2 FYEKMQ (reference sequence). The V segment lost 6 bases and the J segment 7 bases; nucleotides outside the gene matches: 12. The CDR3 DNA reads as TGTGCCAGCAGAGACACAGGGGGCATAAGGTCTGGCTACACCTTC. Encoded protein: CASRDTGGIRSGYTF.

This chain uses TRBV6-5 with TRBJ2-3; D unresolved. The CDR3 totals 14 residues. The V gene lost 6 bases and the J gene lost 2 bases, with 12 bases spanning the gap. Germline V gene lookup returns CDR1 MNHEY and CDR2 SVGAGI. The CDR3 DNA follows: TGTGCCAGCAGGCCCCTCGCGGCCACAGATACGCAGTATTTT. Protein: CASRPLAATDTQYF.

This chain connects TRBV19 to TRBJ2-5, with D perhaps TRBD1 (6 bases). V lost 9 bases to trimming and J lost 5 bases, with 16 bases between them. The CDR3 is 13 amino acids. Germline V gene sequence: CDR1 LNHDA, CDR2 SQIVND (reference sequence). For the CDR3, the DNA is TGTGCCAGCACTTTACAGGGTACGGAGACCCAGTACTTC. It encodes CASTLQGTETQYF.

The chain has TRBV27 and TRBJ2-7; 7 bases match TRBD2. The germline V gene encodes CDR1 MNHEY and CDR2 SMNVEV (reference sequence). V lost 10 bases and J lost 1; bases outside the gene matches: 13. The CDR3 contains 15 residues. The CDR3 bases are TGTGCCACCAGAATAGGGCGGGGGTCTTCCTACGAGCAGTACTTC. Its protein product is CATRIGRGSSYEQYF.

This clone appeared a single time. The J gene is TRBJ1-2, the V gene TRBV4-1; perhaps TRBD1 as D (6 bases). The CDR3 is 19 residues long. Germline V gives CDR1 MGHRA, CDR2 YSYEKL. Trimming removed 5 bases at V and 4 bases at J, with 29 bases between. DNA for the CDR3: TGCGCCAGCAGCTTTCCCCCCCCCTCGGGACAACCCGGGGCCTATGGCTACACCTTC. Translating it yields CASSFPPPSGQPGAYGYTF.

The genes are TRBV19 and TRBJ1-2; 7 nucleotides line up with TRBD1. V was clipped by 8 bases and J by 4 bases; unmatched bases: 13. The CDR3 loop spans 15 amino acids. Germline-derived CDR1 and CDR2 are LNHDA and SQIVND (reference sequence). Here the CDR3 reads CASRDKRDSSYGYTF. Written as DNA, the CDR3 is TGTGCCAGTCGAGACAAACGGGACAGCAGCTATGGCTACACCTTC.

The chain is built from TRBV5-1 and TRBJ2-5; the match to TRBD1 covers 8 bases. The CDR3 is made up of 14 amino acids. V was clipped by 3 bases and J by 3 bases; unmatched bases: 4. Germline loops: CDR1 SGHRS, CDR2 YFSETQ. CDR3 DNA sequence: TGCGCCAGCAGCTCTCTGACAGGGGAAGAGACCCAGTACTTC. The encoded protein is CASSSLTGEETQYF. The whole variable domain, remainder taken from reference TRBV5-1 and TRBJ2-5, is KAGVTQTPRYLIKTRGQQVTLSCSPISGHRSVSWYQQTPGQGLQFLFEYFSETQRNKGNFPGRFSGRQFSNSRSEMNVSTLELGDSALYLCASSSLTGEETQYFGPGTRLLVL.

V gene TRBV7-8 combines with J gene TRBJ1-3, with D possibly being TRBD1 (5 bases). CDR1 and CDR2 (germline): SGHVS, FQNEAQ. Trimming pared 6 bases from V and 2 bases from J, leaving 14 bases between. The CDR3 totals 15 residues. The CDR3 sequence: CASSQTWTTGNTIYF. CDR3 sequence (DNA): TGTGCCAGCAGTCAGACCTGGACAACTGGAAACACCATATATTTT.

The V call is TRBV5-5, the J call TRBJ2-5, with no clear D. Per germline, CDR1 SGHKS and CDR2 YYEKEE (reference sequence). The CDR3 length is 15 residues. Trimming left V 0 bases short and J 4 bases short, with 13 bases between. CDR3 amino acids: CASSLGALRAETQYF. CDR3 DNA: TGTGCCAGCAGCTTGGGGGCCCTACGAGCAGAGACCCAGTACTTC.

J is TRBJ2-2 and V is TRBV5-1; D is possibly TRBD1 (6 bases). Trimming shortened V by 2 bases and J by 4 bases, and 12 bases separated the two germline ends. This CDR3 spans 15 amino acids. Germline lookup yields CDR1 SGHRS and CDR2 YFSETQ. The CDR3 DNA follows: TGCGCCAGCAGCTTTGGGACACCCAGCACCGGGGAGCTGTTTTTT. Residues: CASSFGTPSTGELFF. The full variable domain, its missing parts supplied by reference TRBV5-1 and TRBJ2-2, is KAGVTQTPRYLIKTRGQQVTLSCSPISGHRSVSWYQQTPGQGLQFLFEYFSETQRNKGNFPGRFSGRQFSNSRSEMNVSTLELGDSALYLCASSFGTPSTGELFFGEGSRLTVL.

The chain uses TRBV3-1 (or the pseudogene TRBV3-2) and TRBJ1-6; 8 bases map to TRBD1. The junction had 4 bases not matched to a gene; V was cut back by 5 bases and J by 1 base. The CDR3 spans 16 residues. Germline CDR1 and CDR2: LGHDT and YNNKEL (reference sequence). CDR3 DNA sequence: TGTGCCAGCAGCATAACAGGGGGGTCCTATAATTCACCCCTCCACTTT. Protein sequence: CASSITGGSYNSPLHF.

In nucleotides, the CDR3 is TGCGCCAGTTCCAGGACTAGCGGGGGATCTACCTACCAAGAGACCCAGTACTTC. It encodes CASSRTSGGSTYQETQYF. This chain uses TRBV5-1 with TRBJ2-5, with TRBD2 matching over 13 bases. J lost 0 bases, V lost 8 bases, and 13 bases had no gene match. Germline V CDR1 and CDR2: SGHRS, YFSETQ. The CDR3 has 18 residues. The full variable domain, in which reference TRBV5-1 and TRBJ2-5 provide the parts outside the CDR3, is KAGVTQTPRYLIKTRGQQVTLSCSPISGHRSVSWYQQTPGQGLQFLFEYFSETQRNKGNFPGRFSGRQFSNSRSEMNVSTLELGDSALYLCASSRTSGGSTYQETQYFGPGTRLLVL.

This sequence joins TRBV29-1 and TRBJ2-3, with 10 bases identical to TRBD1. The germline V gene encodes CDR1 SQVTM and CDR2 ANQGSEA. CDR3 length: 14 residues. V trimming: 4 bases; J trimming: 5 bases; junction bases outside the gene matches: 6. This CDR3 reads CSVARQGAGDTQYF. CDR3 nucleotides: TGCAGCGTTGCCCGACAGGGGGCCGGAGATACGCAGTATTTT.

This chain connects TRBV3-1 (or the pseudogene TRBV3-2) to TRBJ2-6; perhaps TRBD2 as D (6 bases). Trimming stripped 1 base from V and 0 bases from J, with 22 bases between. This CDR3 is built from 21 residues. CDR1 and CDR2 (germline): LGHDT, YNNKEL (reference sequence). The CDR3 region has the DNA TGTGCCAGCAGCCAAGTCGGAGGGAGTCGAGGGGCGCTCTCTGGGGCCAACGTCCTGACTTTC. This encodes CASSQVGGSRGALSGANVLTF.

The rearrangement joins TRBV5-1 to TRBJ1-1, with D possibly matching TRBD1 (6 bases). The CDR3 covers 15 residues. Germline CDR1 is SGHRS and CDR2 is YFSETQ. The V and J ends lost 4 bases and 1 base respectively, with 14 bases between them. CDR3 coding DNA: TGCGCCAGCAGCCCCTTGGCGGGGGCGAACACTGAAGCTTTCTTT. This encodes CASSPLAGANTEAFF.

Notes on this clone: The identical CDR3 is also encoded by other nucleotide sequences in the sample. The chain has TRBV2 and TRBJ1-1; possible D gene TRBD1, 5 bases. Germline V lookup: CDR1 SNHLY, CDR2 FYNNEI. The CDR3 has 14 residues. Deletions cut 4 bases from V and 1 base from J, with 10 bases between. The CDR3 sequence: CASSVRQGNTEAFF. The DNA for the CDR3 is TGTGCCAGCAGTGTACGCCAGGGGAACACTGAAGCTTTCTTT.